This T cell receptor beta chain was observed in a study of brain T cells in children with intractable seizures. Clones were sequenced by immunoSEQ multiplex PCR, and TCRdb holds only the in-frame ones, with some missing. The sample yields under 150,000 clones, 94% seen once. Study outcomes and limitations: Absence of clones before surgery may stem from lower sequencing depth. Viral specificity was inferred only from CDR3 similarity; HCMV serostatus was unknown.

In the case of this clone: Its antigen is as yet unknown.

The sequenced cases were selected for having the highest brain T cell transcript signatures. This TCR was recovered from a boy in the first two years of life with hemimegalencephaly and intractable seizures. Sample: peripheral blood, taken at surgery.

The CDR3 coding sequence is TGTGCCTGGAGCGAGGCAGGACTTAACACCATATATTTT. This gives the protein CAWSEAGLNTIYF. The chain uses TRBV30 and TRBJ1-3; D is undetermined. Germline CDR1 reads GTSNPN; CDR2 reads SVGIG (reference sequence). V gave up 3 bases and J gave up 7 bases, with 13 bases separating them. This CDR3 comprises 13 residues.